The rows below give T cell receptor beta chains drawn from one sample of a study of shared clonotypes between healthy human individuals. TCRdb's table, derived via immunoSEQ multiplex PCR, lists solely in-frame clones and lacks some. Among about 490,000 clones listed, more than 65% were seen once. Sample: PBMCs. These receptors originate from a woman aged 40 to 55 in good health. Some clones in this sample may be carry-over from other donors' samples. The CDR3 runs from the conserved cysteine through the conserved F or W. D genes are given only for firm matches. Clone size is not always given. Where it is, it says once, few, many or a class for expanded clones.

V,size,D,J,DNA,CDR3
TRBV7-9,.,.,TRBJ2-7,TGTGCCAGCAGCCCGGAGCTCGAGCAGTACTTC,CASSPELEQYF
TRBV7-6,once,.,TRBJ2-1,TGTGCCAGCAGCCGACCCGGGAGCGATGAGCAGTTCTTC,CASSRPGSDEQFF
TRBV18,.,.,TRBJ2-7,TGTGCCGGTGCAGGGCTGGGCGAGCAGTACTTC,CAGAGLGEQYF
TRBV7-2,.,TRBD2,TRBJ2-3,TGTGCCAGCAGCTTAGTAGCGGGCGGGACAGATACGCAGTATTTT,CASSLVAGGTDTQYF
TRBV7-2,.,TRBD1,TRBJ2-7,TGTGCCAGCAGCCGGGACAGGAGCTACGAGCAGTACTTC,CASSRDRSYEQYF
TRBV30,.,TRBD2,TRBJ2-1,TGTGCCTGGAGGCCCGCAGCGGGAGGCAATGAGCAGTTCTTC,CAWRPAAGGNEQFF
TRBV6-1,.,.,TRBJ2-7,TGTGCCAGCAGTGGCGATCAGGGGAGGGCCAGGTACGAGCAGTACTTC,CASSGDQGRARYEQYF
TRBV6-1,.,TRBD2,TRBJ2-7,TGTGCCAGCAGTGAAGGTAGCGGGGACCTCCCCTACGAGCAGTACTTC,CASSEGSGDLPYEQYF
TRBV7-9,.,.,TRBJ2-7,TGTGCCAGCAGCCCAGACAAGTCCTACGAGCAGTACTTC,CASSPDKSYEQYF
TRBV30,once,.,TRBJ1-1,TGTGGCGTTGGCACTGAAGCTTTCTTT,CGVGTEAFF
TRBV10-2,.,TRBD2,TRBJ2-2,TGCGCCAGCAGTGAGCCGGGACTAGCAACCGGGGAGCTGTTTTTT,CASSEPGLATGELFF
TRBV9,.,.,TRBJ2-1,TGTGCCAGCAACCGACTAGGGGGATACAATGAGCAGTTCTTC,CASNRLGGYNEQFF
TRBV5-1,.,.,TRBJ2-1,TGCGCCAGCAGCTTGGAAGGGCCGGACTACAATGAGCAGTTCTTC,CASSLEGPDYNEQFF
TRBV11-3,.,TRBD1,TRBJ2-1,TGTGCCAGCAGCATGGGACAGGGGTGGTCCAATGAGCAGTTCTTC,CASSMGQGWSNEQFF
TRBV18,.,.,TRBJ2-2,TGTGCCAGCTCGACAGGCACCGGGGAGCTGTTTTTT,CASSTGTGELFF
TRBV28,once,TRBD2,TRBJ2-3,TGTGCCAGCAGTTTAGGTGGCCTAGCGGGTAGCACAGATACGCAGTATTTT,CASSLGGLAGSTDTQYF
TRBV2,.,.,TRBJ1-1,TGTGCCAGCAGCCCCCAGGCTGAAGCTTTCTTT,CASSPQAEAFF